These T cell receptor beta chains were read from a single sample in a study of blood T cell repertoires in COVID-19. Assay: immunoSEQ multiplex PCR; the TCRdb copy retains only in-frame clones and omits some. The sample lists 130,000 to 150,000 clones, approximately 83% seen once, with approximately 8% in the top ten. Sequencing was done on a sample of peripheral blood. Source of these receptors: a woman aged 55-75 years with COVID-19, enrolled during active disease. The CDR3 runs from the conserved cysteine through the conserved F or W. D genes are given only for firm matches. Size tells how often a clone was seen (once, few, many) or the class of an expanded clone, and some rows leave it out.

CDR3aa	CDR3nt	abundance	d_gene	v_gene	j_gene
CAWSLGQGDPGELFF	TGTGCCTGGAGTTTAGGGCAGGGTGACCCCGGGGAGCTGTTTTTT	-	-	TRBV30	TRBJ2-2
CASSLGSGDTEAFF	TGTGCCAGCAGCTTAGGATCCGGTGACACTGAAGCTTTCTTT	once	-	TRBV7-9	TRBJ1-1
CASSPDRFLSYEQYF	TGCGCCAGCAGCCCAGACAGGTTCCTCTCCTACGAGCAGTACTTC	-	-	TRBV4-1	TRBJ2-7
CASSPRQARYGYTF	TGTGCCAGCAGCCCTCGACAGGCCCGCTATGGCTACACCTTC	-	-	TRBV7-9	TRBJ1-2
CASSLSLLSEAFF	TGTGCCAGCAGCCTCTCCCTTTTATCCGAAGCTTTCTTT	-	-	TRBV27	TRBJ1-1
CASSPPGLADYEQYF	TGTGCCAGCTCACCTCCGGGACTAGCGGACTACGAGCAGTACTTC	-	TRBD2	TRBV18	TRBJ2-7
CASRTDRGPVTDTQYF	TGCGCCAGCAGGACAGACAGGGGGCCTGTCACAGATACGCAGTATTTT	-	TRBD1	TRBV10-1	TRBJ2-3
CASSITQGISHGYTF	TGTGCCAGTAGTATTACTCAGGGGATAAGCCATGGCTACACCTTC	once	-	TRBV19	TRBJ1-2
CASSVGAETGALREQYF	TGTGCCAGCAGCGTAGGGGCCGAGACAGGGGCGTTACGGGAGCAGTACTTC	few	TRBD1	TRBV9	TRBJ2-7
CASSSRTSGVHPYNEQFF	TGTGCCAGCAGCTCCCGGACTAGCGGGGTGCATCCTTACAATGAGCAGTTCTTC	-	TRBD2	TRBV5-6	TRBJ2-1
CASSPLQGEQPQHF	TGTGCCAGCTCACCTCTACAGGGGGAGCAGCCCCAGCATTTT	once	TRBD1	TRBV18	TRBJ1-5
CASSYSGLEDYNEQFF	TGTGCCAGCAGTTACTCGGGACTAGAGGACTACAATGAGCAGTTCTTC	-	TRBD2	TRBV6-5	TRBJ2-1
CASSDSQGASRGELFF	TGTGCCAGCAGTGACAGTCAGGGGGCGAGTCGCGGGGAGCTGTTTTTT	once	TRBD1	TRBV6-1	TRBJ2-2
CASSARELTAGYTF	TGTGCCAGCAGCGCGAGGGAATTAACCGCTGGCTACACCTTC	-	-	TRBV5-8	TRBJ1-2
CASSIDDGTSGNEQFF	TGTGCCAGTAGTATAGATGATGGGACTAGCGGCAATGAGCAGTTCTTC	-	TRBD2	TRBV19	TRBJ2-1
CASSPSGQLSGNTIYF	TGTGCCAGCAGCCCCTCCGGACAGCTATCTGGAAACACCATATATTTT	few	-	TRBV3-1/TRBV3-2	TRBJ1-3
CASSGQREMLTREQYF	TGTGCCAGCAGTGGGCAGCGGGAGATGCTGACGCGTGAGCAGTACTTC	-	TRBD2	TRBV2	TRBJ2-7
CASSQEGGQYYGYTF	TGCGCCAGCAGCCAAGAAGGAGGACAGTACTATGGCTACACCTTC	once	-	TRBV4-1	TRBJ1-2
CASSDGQGASYYEQYF	TGTGCCAGCAGTGATGGACAGGGGGCGTCCTATTACGAGCAGTACTTC	-	TRBD1	TRBV2	TRBJ2-7
CAFSVRIGELFF	TGCGCCTTCTCTGTGAGGATCGGGGAGCTGTTTTTT	once	-	TRBV10-2	TRBJ2-2
CASSEKRGSSYNEQFF	TGTGCCAGCAGTGAGAAGCGGGGGAGCTCCTACAATGAGCAGTTCTTC	-	TRBD2	TRBV25-1	TRBJ2-1
CATRPRGDQETQYF	TGCGCCACCCGTCCCAGGGGAGACCAAGAGACCCAGTACTTC	-	-	TRBV5-1	TRBJ2-5
CASSPIVQAYNEQFF	TGTGCCAGCAGCCCGATTGTTCAGGCGTACAATGAGCAGTTCTTC	-	-	TRBV5-4	TRBJ2-1
CASSQDSGAQPQHF	TGTGCCAGCAGCCAAGATTCAGGGGCTCAGCCCCAGCATTTT	few	-	TRBV3-1/TRBV3-2	TRBJ1-5
CASSQQVQETQYF	TGCGCCAGCAGCCAACAAGTACAAGAGACCCAGTACTTC	-	-	TRBV5-1	TRBJ2-5
CSVGRLAGGPLDNEQFF	TGCAGCGTTGGCAGACTAGCGGGGGGGCCATTAGATAATGAGCAGTTCTTC	-	TRBD2	TRBV29-1	TRBJ2-1
CASSPGQGFNEQFF	TGTGCCAGCTCACCGGGACAGGGGTTCAATGAGCAGTTCTTC	-	TRBD1	TRBV18	TRBJ2-1
CASSLSLRTGANYGYTF	TGTGCCAGCAGTTTATCGCTCAGGACGGGGGCTAACTATGGCTACACCTTC	-	-	TRBV27	TRBJ1-2
CASSLLSFNKNIQYF	TGTGCCAGCAGTTTACTCAGTTTTAACAAAAACATTCAGTACTTC	-	-	TRBV28	TRBJ2-4
CASSARAGGRDEETQYF	TGTGCCAGCAGTGCACGCGCGGGGGGCCGTGACGAAGAGACCCAGTACTTC	-	TRBD2	TRBV25-1	TRBJ2-5
CACLSGGSYNEQFF	TGTGCCTGCCTCTCGGGGGGCTCCTACAATGAGCAGTTCTTC	once	TRBD2	TRBV30	TRBJ2-1
CAWSDGPGTHGNYEQYF	TGTGCCTGGAGCGATGGACCTGGGACACACGGAAACTACGAGCAGTACTTC	-	-	TRBV30	TRBJ2-7
CASSLMQGANTIYF	TGTGCCAGCAGCTTGATGCAGGGGGCAAACACCATATATTTT	-	TRBD1	TRBV5-6	TRBJ1-3
CASSQEPGQEYQETQYF	TGCGCCAGCAGCCAAGAACCAGGACAGGAGTACCAAGAGACCCAGTACTTC	once	TRBD1	TRBV4-1	TRBJ2-5
CATSDSRDRAYTF	TGTGCCACCAGTGATTCCCGGGACAGGGCCTACACCTTC	-	TRBD1	TRBV24-1	TRBJ1-2
CASSKMGPEAFF	TGTGCCAGCAGCAAGATGGGGCCTGAAGCTTTCTTT	-	-	TRBV7-9	TRBJ1-1
CASSPRDRVQETQYF	TGTGCCAGCAGCCCGCGGGACAGGGTGCAAGAGACCCAGTACTTC	-	TRBD1	TRBV11-2	TRBJ2-5
CASSSSSGMNTEAFF	TGTGCCAGCAGCTCTTCCTCGGGGATGAACACTGAAGCTTTCTTT	few	-	TRBV6-5	TRBJ1-1
CASSQDVISGNTIYF	TGTGCCAGCAGCCAAGACGTAATCTCTGGAAACACCATATATTTT	few	-	TRBV3-1/TRBV3-2	TRBJ1-3
CASSPRDSENEQYF	TGTGCCAGCAGCCCGAGGGACAGTGAAAACGAGCAGTACTTC	-	TRBD1	TRBV7-9	TRBJ2-7
CASSSLAGGPYEQYF	TGTGCCAGCAGCTCACTAGCGGGGGGACCCTACGAGCAGTACTTC	-	TRBD2	TRBV5-4	TRBJ2-7
CAWSGPGRGGVTDTQYF	TGTGCCTGGAGTGGCCCTGGACGGGGAGGTGTCACAGATACGCAGTATTTT	-	-	TRBV30	TRBJ2-3
CASSVAASSYEQYF	TGTGCCAGCAGCGTAGCGGCTAGCAGCTACGAGCAGTACTTC	-	-	TRBV9	TRBJ2-7
CASSMDFQETQYF	TGTGCCAGCAGCATGGACTTCCAAGAGACCCAGTACTTC	-	-	TRBV6-5	TRBJ2-5
CASTTGQGSRNEQFF	TGTGCCAGCACCACGGGACAGGGTTCCCGCAATGAGCAGTTCTTC	once	TRBD1	TRBV5-8	TRBJ2-1
CAIRSGGDLNEQFF	TGTGCCATCAGGAGCGGGGGAGACCTCAATGAGCAGTTCTTC	once	TRBD2	TRBV10-3	TRBJ2-1
CASSYPPRGVNEQFF	TGTGCCAGCAGTTACCCCCCACGGGGAGTTAATGAGCAGTTCTTC	-	-	TRBV6-2/TRBV6-3	TRBJ2-1
CASSQENRSNEKLFF	TGTGCCAGCAGCCAAGAAAACAGGTCAAATGAAAAACTGTTTTTT	-	-	TRBV4-2	TRBJ1-4